This TCR beta chain emerged from a study of T cells in Graves' hyperthyroidism and ophthalmopathy. Amplified TCR beta CDR3 regions derived from RNA transcripts. Using the HTBI primer set, a first-round RT-PCR was run on the TCR CDR3. TCRdb processed the multiplex PCR reads anew with MiXCR; each CDR3 protein has one entry. The data show over 400,000 distinct CDR3 sequences, 20% to 25% seen once. Points on this clonotype: A much larger clone lies one base from this, so it may be a read error.

The germline V gene has CDR1 MDHEN and CDR2 SYDVKM. This CDR3 comprises 12 residues. The sequence came from a woman between 65 and 79 years old with Graves' ophthalmopathy. The V gene is TRBV28, the J gene TRBJ1-2; possible D gene TRBD1, 6 bases. The sample taken for sequencing was blood. CDR3 nucleotide sequence: TGTGCCAGCAGTAGACAGAGGGGGGGCTACGCCTTC. This codes for CASSRQRGGYAF.